This TCR beta chain came from a study of CD8 T cells in Susac syndrome. With random hexamers, about 0.45 to 1 ug RNA was reverse transcribed. The method of amplification for TCR beta CDR3 was immunoSEQ multiplex PCR, covering 54 Vbeta and 13 Jbeta. In TCRdb, the immunoSEQ multiplex PCR reads were re-called with MiXCR into one record per CDR3 protein. The table includes 130,000 to 150,000 distinct CDR3 sequences, 90% to 97% detected once. TEMRA cells were FACS-enriched, unlike CD8+ and CD4+ T cells, which were negatively isolated. Germline V CDR1 and CDR2: DFQATT, SNEGSKA (reference sequence). CDR3 length equals 13 residues. V was trimmed by 3 bases and J by 1 base, leaving 8 bases between them. The study, taken as a whole, reports: The CD4+ T cell repertoire of patients with Susac syndrome showed no detectable clonal expansion.

As concerns this clonotype: Its specificity is not known.

The chain is built from TRBV20-1 and TRBJ2-3; D not resolved. This receptor was identified in a human donor with Susac syndrome. The sequenced sample was CD4+ T cells from PBMCs. CDR3 region: CSASKLGTDTQYF. The CDR3 region has the DNA TGCAGTGCTAGTAAATTAGGCACAGATACGCAGTATTTT.